These T cell receptor beta chains were read from a single sample in a study of tumor T cells in aggressive B-cell lymphoma. Assay used: immunoSEQ multiplex PCR; TCRdb lists only in-frame clones, some missing. The sample has about 9,000 clones; around 84% are singletons. What was sequenced was tumor tissue. These receptors were obtained from an adult with diffuse large B cell lymphoma. Each CDR3 is given with its conserved first and last residue. Each record gives: V gene, clone size, D gene, J gene, CDR3 DNA, CDR3 protein. A D gene is named only where the DNA matches it firmly. Clone size is shown for a subset of rows, as once, few, many or a class of expanded clone.

V: TRBV23-1; size: .; D: TRBD1; J: TRBJ1-2; DNA: TGCGCCAGCAGTGACAGGGAGAGGGGCTACACCTTC; CDR3: CASSDRERGYTF
V: TRBV27; size: .; D: .; J: TRBJ1-2; DNA: TGTGCCAGCAGTGTATACAGGGATTATGGCTACACCTTC; CDR3: CASSVYRDYGYTF
V: TRBV6-5; size: .; D: TRBD1; J: TRBJ1-6; DNA: TGTGCCAGTTCTAAGACAGGGTTAGATAATTCACCCCTCCACTTT; CDR3: CASSKTGLDNSPLHF
V: TRBV18; size: .; D: .; J: TRBJ1-3; DNA: TGTGCCAGCTCACCCAGGGTAGGAGAAGAAACCATATATTTT; CDR3: CASSPRVGEETIYF
V: TRBV27; size: .; D: .; J: TRBJ1-1; DNA: TGTGCCAGCAGTACCCGACCCGGAGGGGAAGCTTTCTTT; CDR3: CASSTRPGGEAFF
V: TRBV5-6; size: few; D: .; J: TRBJ1-1; DNA: TGTGCCAGCAGCGGAGGGGTGGCTGAAGCTTTCTTT; CDR3: CASSGGVAEAFF
V: TRBV2; size: .; D: .; J: TRBJ2-3; DNA: TGTGCCAGCAGCCCTTCGGGTCGCACAGATACGCAGTATTTT; CDR3: CASSPSGRTDTQYF
V: TRBV7-2; size: .; D: .; J: TRBJ2-7; DNA: TGTGCCAGCAGCTTGGAGGCTGAGGGCGAGCAGTACTTC; CDR3: CASSLEAEGEQYF
V: TRBV2; size: once; D: .; J: TRBJ1-6; DNA: TGTGCCAGCACCCTGGACAGAGTAAATTCACCCCTCCACTTT; CDR3: CASTLDRVNSPLHF
V: TRBV6-1; size: .; D: TRBD1; J: TRBJ2-3; DNA: TGTGCCAGCAGTAAGGGGACAGGGAGTTCAGATACGCAGTATTTT; CDR3: CASSKGTGSSDTQYF
V: TRBV4-2; size: .; D: .; J: TRBJ1-5; DNA: TGTGCCAGCAGCCAACACCGAGACAGCAAACAGCCCCAGCATTTT; CDR3: CASSQHRDSKQPQHF
V: TRBV6-5; size: .; D: .; J: TRBJ2-5; DNA: TGTGCCAGCAGTTACTCAAGCGGTCTGTACCAAGAGACCCAGTACTTC; CDR3: CASSYSSGLYQETQYF
V: TRBV5-8; size: .; D: .; J: TRBJ2-7; DNA: TGTGCCAGCAGCTTCAACTACGAGCAGTACTTC; CDR3: CASSFNYEQYF
V: TRBV28; size: .; D: TRBD2; J: TRBJ2-2; DNA: TGTGCCAGCAGTCGGGGGGGCTCGGGCACCGGGGAGCTGTTTTTT; CDR3: CASSRGGSGTGELFF
V: TRBV30; size: .; D: TRBD1; J: TRBJ1-1; DNA: TGTGCCTATCATACTGACAGGGAGCATGGGGGCACTGAAGCTTTCTTT; CDR3: CAYHTDREHGGTEAFF
V: TRBV7-3; size: .; D: .; J: TRBJ2-2; DNA: TGTGCCAGCAGCTTAATTTCGGGGACGAACACCGGGGAGCTGTTTTTT; CDR3: CASSLISGTNTGELFF
V: TRBV7-9; size: .; D: TRBD1; J: TRBJ2-5; DNA: TGTGCCAGCAGCTTGAGTACAGGGGTACAAGAGACCCAGTACTTC; CDR3: CASSLSTGVQETQYF
V: TRBV19; size: .; D: TRBD1; J: TRBJ1-1; DNA: TGTGCCAGTCAACAGGGGCACACTGAAGCTTTCTTT; CDR3: CASQQGHTEAFF
V: TRBV7-9; size: once; D: .; J: TRBJ1-2; DNA: TGTGCCAGCAGCTTAGTTTCTGGACAGAGGAACTACACCTTC; CDR3: CASSLVSGQRNYTF
V: TRBV28; size: .; D: .; J: TRBJ2-7; DNA: TGTGCCAGCAGTTTTCTACAGGGCGCTTACGAGCAGTACTTC; CDR3: CASSFLQGAYEQYF
V: TRBV9; size: .; D: TRBD2; J: TRBJ2-5; DNA: TGTGCCAGCAGCGCCGGCCTACTAGCGTCCCAAGAGACCCAGTACTTC; CDR3: CASSAGLLASQETQYF
V: TRBV7-2; size: .; D: TRBD1; J: TRBJ1-3; DNA: TGTGCCAGCAGTTGGACAGGGAACTCTGGAAACACCATATATTTT; CDR3: CASSWTGNSGNTIYF
V: TRBV19; size: few; D: .; J: TRBJ1-2; DNA: TGTGCCAGTAGTATTAGGGGGTCTGGCTATGGCTACACCTTC; CDR3: CASSIRGSGYGYTF
V: TRBV29-1; size: .; D: .; J: TRBJ2-5; DNA: TGCAGCGTTGGACATACGGGGCAAGAGACCCAGTACTTC; CDR3: CSVGHTGQETQYF
V: TRBV4-2; size: once; D: .; J: TRBJ2-7; DNA: TGTGCCAGCAGCCAAGAGGCAGCGCGCTACGAGCAGTACTTC; CDR3: CASSQEAARYEQYF
V: TRBV11-3; size: few; D: TRBD2; J: TRBJ2-2; DNA: TGTGCCAGCAGCTTAGATGCGGGAGCCGGGGAGCTGTTTTTT; CDR3: CASSLDAGAGELFF
V: TRBV6-5; size: once; D: TRBD1; J: TRBJ1-1; DNA: TGTGCCAGCAGTTGGGACAGGGGGAACACTGAAGCTTTCTTT; CDR3: CASSWDRGNTEAFF
V: TRBV2; size: .; D: .; J: TRBJ2-7; DNA: TGTGCCAGCACCCCCAGGTTGGACATCGGCGAGCAGTACTTC; CDR3: CASTPRLDIGEQYF
V: TRBV4-3; size: .; D: TRBD1; J: TRBJ1-1; DNA: TGCGCCAGCAGCCACCTGGGACAGGGTTCTCCTGAAGCTTTCTTT; CDR3: CASSHLGQGSPEAFF
V: TRBV7-2; size: .; D: .; J: TRBJ1-6; DNA: TGTGCCAGCAGCTTAATGGGGCGCCCCCTCCACTTT; CDR3: CASSLMGRPLHF
V: TRBV9; size: .; D: .; J: TRBJ2-4; DNA: TGTGCCAGCAGCCTTACGCTTTTTAGTCTAGCCAAAAACATTCAGTACTTC; CDR3: CASSLTLFSLAKNIQYF
V: TRBV9; size: .; D: TRBD1; J: TRBJ2-7; DNA: TGTGCCAGCAGCGGGGACAGGGACTACGAGCAGTACTTC; CDR3: CASSGDRDYEQYF
V: TRBV30; size: .; D: .; J: TRBJ1-1; DNA: TGTGCCTGGAGTACAACGACAGGAGCTAACACTGAAGCTTTCTTT; CDR3: CAWSTTTGANTEAFF
V: TRBV4-3; size: once; D: TRBD2; J: TRBJ2-7; DNA: TGCGCCAGCAGCCAAGGTCTAGCGGGGGGCCTGCAGACCTACGAGCAGTACTTC; CDR3: CASSQGLAGGLQTYEQYF
V: TRBV15; size: .; D: TRBD1; J: TRBJ1-2; DNA: TGTGCCACCAGCAGAGAACGACAGGGTCTCTATGGCTACACCTTC; CDR3: CATSRERQGLYGYTF
V: TRBV28; size: .; D: TRBD2; J: TRBJ2-1; DNA: TGTGCCAGCGGAAGCGGGGGCTACACCTACAATGAGCAGTTCTTC; CDR3: CASGSGGYTYNEQFF
V: TRBV2; size: .; D: .; J: TRBJ1-6; DNA: TGTGCCAGCAGCCAGACCGGGTCGCGGTCACCCCTCCACTTT; CDR3: CASSQTGSRSPLHF
V: TRBV2; size: .; D: TRBD1; J: TRBJ1-6; DNA: TGTGCCAGCAGGGGGGACAGTTACTATTCACCCCTCCACTTT; CDR3: CASRGDSYYSPLHF
V: TRBV19; size: few; D: .; J: TRBJ1-5; DNA: TGTGCCAGTAGTAGAGGACTAAGGAGATATAGCAATCAGCCCCAGCATTTT; CDR3: CASSRGLRRYSNQPQHF
V: TRBV30; size: .; D: .; J: TRBJ1-1; DNA: TGTGCCTGGAGTGTAGTCTTCGGTGGTACCACTGAAGCTTTCTTT; CDR3: CAWSVVFGGTTEAFF
V: TRBV6-1; size: once; D: TRBD1; J: TRBJ2-1; DNA: TGTGCCAGCAGTGACCCCGGACAGGCGACGTACAATGAGCAGTTCTTC; CDR3: CASSDPGQATYNEQFF
V: TRBV28; size: .; D: TRBD1; J: TRBJ1-5; DNA: TGTGCCAGCAGCCACCGGGGGACAGGGTACAATCAGCCCCAGCATTTT; CDR3: CASSHRGTGYNQPQHF
V: TRBV30; size: .; D: TRBD1; J: TRBJ2-1; DNA: TGTGCCTTGGACAGGGGGACAAAGCCAGCCCACAATGAGCAGTTCTTC; CDR3: CALDRGTKPAHNEQFF
V: TRBV7-2; size: once; D: .; J: TRBJ2-1; DNA: TGTGCCAGCAGCTTATCGCCAGGCTCCTACAATGAGCAGTTCTTC; CDR3: CASSLSPGSYNEQFF
V: TRBV29-1; size: .; D: TRBD1; J: TRBJ1-2; DNA: TGCAGCGTTGAGACCCCAGGGGGCGCAGAGAATGGCTACACCTTC; CDR3: CSVETPGGAENGYTF
V: TRBV7-2; size: .; D: .; J: TRBJ2-2; DNA: TGTGCCAGCAGCCCAGGACTATTAACGAACACCGGGGAGCTGTTTTTT; CDR3: CASSPGLLTNTGELFF
V: TRBV7-8; size: .; D: TRBD2; J: TRBJ2-1; DNA: TGTGCCAGCAGCCCGGGACTAGCCGTCTACAATGAGCAGTTCTTC; CDR3: CASSPGLAVYNEQFF
V: TRBV19; size: .; D: TRBD1; J: TRBJ1-5; DNA: TGTGCCAGTAGTATAGGGGGACAGGTTAATCAGCCCCAGCATTTT; CDR3: CASSIGGQVNQPQHF